The entry below gives a single T cell receptor beta chain sequence along with its context. What antigen it recognizes has not been identified. No base qualities exist here, and no much larger clone lies one base off it. The germline V end is reduced by 4 bases and the J end by 6 bases; junction bases left unmatched: 4. The CDR3 runs 13 amino acids, cysteine and phenylalanine included. The retained sequence is limited to the CDR3, 39 bases, with the frame set at the first base. Each collaborating institution followed its own protocols to collect whole blood in K2EDTA tubes. For TCRbeta analysis, collaborator samples were shipped as frozen whole blood, as isolated PBMCs, or as DNA extracted from either sample type. The data were taken from a study of blood T cell repertoires in COVID-19 (dated by TCRdb to 2019 to 2021). Regarding the complete study: Samples covering the acute and convalescent phases of COVID-19 were provided by collaborators in the United States, Italy and Spain. The material from the prospective study consisted of cDNA or gDNA derived from T cells, B-cell-depleted T cells, or PBMCs. Samples came from the ongoing ImmuneRACE study (first 160 participants) plus 1,254 subjects from 6 global collaborators. The repertoires were released in a freely available public database intended as a resource for research on the immune response to SARS-CoV-2. Where available, HLA class I and class II types were obtained from metadata supplied by the sample provider rather than from assay-based typing. Subjects who had been exposed to COVID-19, were actively infected with it, or had recovered from it provided the deeply sampled blood TCRbeta repertoires that made up the dataset. The sample metadata nearly always contained a de-identified subject ID, COVID-19 status, age in years and sex. Findings and caveats that apply to the study as a whole: Clinical and demographic metadata were provided uncurated, with the amount varying by source and participant.

The immunoSEQ Assay, a bias-controlled multiplex PCR, was used to amplify TCRbeta CDR3 regions from genomic DNA. On the authors' methods: Nucleated cell counts per sample were estimated from amplification of reference gene primers within the assay. To quantify the absolute abundance of each unique TCRbeta CDR3 rearrangement, sequence reads were collapsed and filtered. For each sample, productive Simpson clonality was calculated as the square root of Simpson's diversity index across productive rearrangements. The clones in this table, taken by TCRdb from immuneACCESS, are in-frame only. Not every clone is retained; where verified, under half of the shortfall comes from an unresolved V gene, and the cause of the rest is unknown. V and J calls plus clone size are reproduced from that table; the DNA served to infer D and trimming. A total of about 110,000 clones appear in this sample, 81% of them only once. The top ten clonotypes cover about 1.4% of the sample.

The receptor was derived from a man aged 50 to 60 with acute or convalescent COVID-19. The specimen was peripheral blood. The V and J genes are TRBV12-3 or TRBV12-4 and TRBJ1-1, with 8 central nucleotides matching TRBD1. The CDR3 in this case is CASSSQGDAEAFF. The DNA sequence is given as TGTGCCAGCAGTTCACAGGGGGATGCTGAAGCTTTCTTT.